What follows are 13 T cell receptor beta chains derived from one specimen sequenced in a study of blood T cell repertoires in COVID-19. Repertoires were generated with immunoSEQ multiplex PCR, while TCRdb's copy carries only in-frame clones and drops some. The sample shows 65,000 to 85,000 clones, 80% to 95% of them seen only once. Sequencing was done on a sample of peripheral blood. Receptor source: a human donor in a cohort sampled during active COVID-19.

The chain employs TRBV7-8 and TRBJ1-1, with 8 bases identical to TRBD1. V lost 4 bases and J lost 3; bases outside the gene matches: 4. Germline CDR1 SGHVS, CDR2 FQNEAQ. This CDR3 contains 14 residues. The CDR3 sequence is CASSSQGADTEAFF. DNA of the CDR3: TGTGCCAGCAGCTCCCAGGGGGCGGACACTGAAGCTTTCTTT.

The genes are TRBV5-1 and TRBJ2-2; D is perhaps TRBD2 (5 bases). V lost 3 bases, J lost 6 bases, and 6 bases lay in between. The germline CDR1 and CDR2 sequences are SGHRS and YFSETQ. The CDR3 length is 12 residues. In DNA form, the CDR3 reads TGCGCCAGCAGCTACGGGGCCGGGGAGCTGTTTTTT. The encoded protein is CASSYGAGELFF. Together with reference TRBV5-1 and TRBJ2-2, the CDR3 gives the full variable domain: KAGVTQTPRYLIKTRGQQVTLSCSPISGHRSVSWYQQTPGQGLQFLFEYFSETQRNKGNFPGRFSGRQFSNSRSEMNVSTLELGDSALYLCASSYGAGELFFGEGSRLTVL.

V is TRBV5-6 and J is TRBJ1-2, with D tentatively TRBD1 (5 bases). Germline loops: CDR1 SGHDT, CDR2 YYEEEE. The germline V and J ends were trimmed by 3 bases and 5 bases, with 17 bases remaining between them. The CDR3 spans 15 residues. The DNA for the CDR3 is TGTGCCAGCAGCTCTGGCACAGGAGTAATTTATGGCTACACCTTC. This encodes CASSSGTGVIYGYTF.

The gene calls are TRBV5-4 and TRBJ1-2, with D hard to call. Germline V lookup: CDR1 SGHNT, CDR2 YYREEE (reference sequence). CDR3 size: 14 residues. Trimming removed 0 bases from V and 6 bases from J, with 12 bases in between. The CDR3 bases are TGTGCCAGCAGCTTGGATCGAGGGTCAGATGGCTACACCTTC. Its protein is CASSLDRGSDGYTF.

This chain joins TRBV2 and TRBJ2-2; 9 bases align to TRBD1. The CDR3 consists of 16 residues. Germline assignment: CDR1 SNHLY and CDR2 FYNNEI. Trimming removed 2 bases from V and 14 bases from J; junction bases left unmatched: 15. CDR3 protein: CASSELQGTGKLLLFF. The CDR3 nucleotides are TGTGCCAGCAGTGAACTGCAGGGGACAGGGAAACTCCTCCTGTTTTTT.

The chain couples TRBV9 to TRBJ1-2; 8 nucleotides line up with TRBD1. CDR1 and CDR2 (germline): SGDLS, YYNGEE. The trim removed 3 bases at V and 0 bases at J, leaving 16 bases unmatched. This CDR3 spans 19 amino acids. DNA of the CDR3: TGTGCCAGCAGCGACAACGTAAGGCCTACGGACAGGGCTAACTATGGCTACACCTTC. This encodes CASSDNVRPTDRANYGYTF.

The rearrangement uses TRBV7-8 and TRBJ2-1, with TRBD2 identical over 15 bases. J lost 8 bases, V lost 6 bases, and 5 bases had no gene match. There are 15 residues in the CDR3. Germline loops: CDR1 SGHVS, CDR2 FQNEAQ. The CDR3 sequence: CASRGTSGGLDEQFF. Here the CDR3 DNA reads TGTGCCAGCAGGGGGACTAGCGGGGGGTTGGATGAGCAGTTCTTC.

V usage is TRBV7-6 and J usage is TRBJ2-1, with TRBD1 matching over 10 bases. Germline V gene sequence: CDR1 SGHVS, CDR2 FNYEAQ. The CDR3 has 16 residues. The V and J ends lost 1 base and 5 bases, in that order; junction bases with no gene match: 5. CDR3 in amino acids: CASSLVVGTGDNEQFF. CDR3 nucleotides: TGTGCCAGCAGCTTAGTAGTCGGGACAGGGGACAATGAGCAGTTCTTC. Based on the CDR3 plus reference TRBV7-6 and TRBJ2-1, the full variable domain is GAGVSQSPRYKVTKRGQDVALRCDPISGHVSLYWYRQALGQGPEFLTYFNYEAQQDKSGLPNDRFSAERPEGSISTLTIQRTEQRDSAMYRCASSLVVGTGDNEQFFGPGTRLTVL.

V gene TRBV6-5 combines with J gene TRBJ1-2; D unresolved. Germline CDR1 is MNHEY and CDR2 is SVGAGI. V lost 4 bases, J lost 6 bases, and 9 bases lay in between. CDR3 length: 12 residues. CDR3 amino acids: CASSSERDGYTF. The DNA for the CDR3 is TGTGCCAGCAGTTCCGAGAGGGATGGCTACACCTTC.

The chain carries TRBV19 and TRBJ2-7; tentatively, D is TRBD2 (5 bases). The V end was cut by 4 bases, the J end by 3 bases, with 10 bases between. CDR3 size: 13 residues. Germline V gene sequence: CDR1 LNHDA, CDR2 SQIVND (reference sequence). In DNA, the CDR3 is TGTGCCAGTAGTACTAGCCGATACTACGAGCAGTACTTC. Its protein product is CASSTSRYYEQYF.

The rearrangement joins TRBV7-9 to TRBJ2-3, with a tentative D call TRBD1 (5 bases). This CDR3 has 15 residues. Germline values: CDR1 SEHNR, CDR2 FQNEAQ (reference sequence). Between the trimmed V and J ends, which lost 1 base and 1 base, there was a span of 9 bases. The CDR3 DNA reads TGTGCCAGCAGCTTAGGGGGCGCGGGCACAGATACGCAGTATTTT. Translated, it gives CASSLGGAGTDTQYF.

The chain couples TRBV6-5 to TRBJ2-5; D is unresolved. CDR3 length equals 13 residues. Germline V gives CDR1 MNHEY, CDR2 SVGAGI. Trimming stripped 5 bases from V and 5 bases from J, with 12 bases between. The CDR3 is CASSPPPRETQYF. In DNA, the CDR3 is TGTGCCAGCAGTCCCCCTCCGAGGGAGACCCAGTACTTC.

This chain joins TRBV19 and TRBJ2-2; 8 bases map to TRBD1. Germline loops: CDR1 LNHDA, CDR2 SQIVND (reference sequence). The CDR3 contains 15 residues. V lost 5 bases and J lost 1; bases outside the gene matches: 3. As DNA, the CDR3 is TGTGCCAGTAGTCCCGGACAGGGGAACACCGGGGAGCTGTTTTTT. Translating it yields CASSPGQGNTGELFF.